One sample yielded the 18 T cell receptor beta chains listed below, sequenced in a study of cytomegalovirus exposure and HLA in healthy donors. Clones were sequenced by immunoSEQ multiplex PCR, and TCRdb holds only the in-frame ones, with some missing. The sample lists about 360,000 clones; just over 85% were seen once. Sequenced: PBMCs. The origin of the receptors is a woman aged 18-35 years in good health and CMV-seronegative.

This chain links TRBV27 with TRBJ2-1, with a weak D call TRBD2 (6 bases). With 2 bases removed from V and 9 bases from J, the gap between germline ends came to 20 bases. Germline V gene data show CDR1 as MNHEY and CDR2 as SMNVEV (reference sequence). This CDR3 has 16 residues. The CDR3 loop reads CASSLVVGSSPGEQFF. For the CDR3, the DNA is TGTGCCAGCAGTTTAGTTGTCGGGAGTTCCCCCGGTGAGCAGTTCTTC.

The rearrangement joins TRBV28 to TRBJ2-7; the match to TRBD1 covers 9 bases. The CDR3 loop spans 15 amino acids. Per the germline V gene, CDR1 is MDHEN and CDR2 is SYDVKM. J lost 5 bases, V lost 8 bases, and 13 bases had no gene match. The CDR3: CASVGEQGAGDEQYF. For the CDR3, the DNA is TGTGCCAGCGTCGGGGAACAGGGGGCGGGCGACGAGCAGTACTTC.

This clone was seen a single time. This chain joins TRBV5-1 and TRBJ1-1; D unresolved. This CDR3 comprises 15 residues. Germline lookup yields CDR1 SGHRS and CDR2 YFSETQ. V was pared by 4 bases and J by 6 bases, with 19 bases between. This chain's CDR3 is CASSPTGSAEAEAFF. CDR3 sequence (DNA): TGCGCCAGCAGCCCTACGGGCAGCGCGGAGGCTGAAGCTTTCTTT.

This chain links TRBV28 with TRBJ2-7; D may be TRBD1 (6 bases). V gave up 3 bases and J gave up 5 bases, with 23 bases separating them. Germline V gene lookup returns CDR1 MDHEN and CDR2 SYDVKM. The CDR3 spans 17 residues. CDR3 DNA sequence: TGTGCCAGCAGTTTCTCGCAGGGGTTATTTCTGTGGGACGAGCAGTACTTC. Protein: CASSFSQGLFLWDEQYF.

J is TRBJ2-1 and V is TRBV2; 10 bases match TRBD2. The CDR3 is 16 residues long. Germline V gene sequence: CDR1 SNHLY, CDR2 FYNNEI. V was pared by 4 bases and J by 6 bases, with 9 bases of the junction left unmatched. The CDR3 reads CASSVRAGGLGNEQFF. The CDR3 DNA is TGTGCCAGCAGTGTGCGAGCGGGGGGGCTGGGCAATGAGCAGTTCTTC.

The rearrangement joins TRBV7-2 to TRBJ2-3, with 7 bases fitting TRBD2. CDR1 is SGHTA, CDR2 FQGNSA, per germline. This CDR3 region has 16 residues. After removal of 4 bases from V and 1 base from J, the junction contained 8 bases not matched to a gene. The CDR3 spells CASSSGGSRRTDTQYF. The CDR3 nucleotides are TGTGCCAGCAGCTCAGGCGGGAGTCGACGCACAGATACGCAGTATTTT.

The J gene is TRBJ1-5, the V gene TRBV19; 7 nucleotides align to TRBD1. This CDR3 has 15 residues. Germline lookup yields CDR1 LNHDA and CDR2 SQIVND (reference sequence). With 5 bases clipped from V and 0 bases from J, the junction kept 4 bases outside the gene matches. The chain's CDR3 is CASSHRGHSNQPQHF. CDR3 sequence (DNA): TGTGCCAGTAGTCACAGGGGTCATAGCAATCAGCCCCAGCATTTT.

This sequence joins TRBV2 and TRBJ1-5; 9 bases align to TRBD1. Trimming took 6 bases from V and 2 from J; bases not matched to a gene: 5. This CDR3 spans 15 amino acids. The germline V gene has CDR1 SNHLY and CDR2 FYNNEI. The CDR3 DNA reads TGTGCCAGCAGGCCCTGGACAGGGGGCAATCAGCCCCAGCATTTT. This sequence encodes CASRPWTGGNQPQHF.

This clone came up many times. This rearrangement joins TRBV4-2 to TRBJ2-7; 7 nucleotides line up with TRBD2. Germline CDR1 and CDR2: LGHNA and YNFKEQ. V trimming: 3 bases; J trimming: 3 bases; junction bases outside the gene matches: 8. The CDR3 consists of 15 residues. CDR3 residues: CASSQSWEGGYEQYF. CDR3 DNA sequence: TGTGCCAGCAGCCAGAGCTGGGAGGGAGGCTACGAGCAGTACTTC.

This chain joins TRBV5-6 and TRBJ1-2, with a weak D call TRBD1 (6 bases). CDR3 length: 13 amino acids. Per germline, CDR1 SGHDT and CDR2 YYEEEE. V lost 4 bases and J lost 3, with 10 bases in between. Here the CDR3 reads CASSPDSDYGYTF. DNA for the CDR3: TGTGCCAGCAGCCCGGACAGCGACTATGGCTACACCTTC.

The chain joins TRBV7-8 to TRBJ1-5, with TRBD1 matching 7 bases. V lost 2 bases, J lost 8 bases, and 9 bases stayed unmatched. Germline CDR1 SGHVS, CDR2 FQNEAQ. This CDR3 has 15 residues. CDR3 loop: CASSLTTGRLEPQHF. In DNA form, the CDR3 reads TGTGCCAGCAGCTTAACGACAGGGAGGTTAGAGCCCCAGCATTTT.

In the case of this clone: An end of the junction does not agree with germline; a read error may underlie this. V gene TRBV6-6 combines with J gene TRBJ2-7; 8 bases are a match to TRBD1. CDR1 and CDR2 from the germline V gene are MNHNY and SVGAGI (reference sequence). The CDR3 covers 13 residues. CDR3 nucleotide sequence: TGTGCCAGCAGTTACTCGATCTCGGGACAGGTGGTCTTC. Residues: CASSYSISGQVVF.

The V call is TRBV10-3, the J call TRBJ2-7; D unresolved. Germline CDR1 reads ENHRY; CDR2 reads SYGVKD. Trimming shortened V by 1 base and J by 2 bases, and 15 bases separated the two germline ends. This CDR3 is built from 16 residues. CDR3 loop: CAISELVSHSPYEQYF. The CDR3 coding sequence is TGTGCCATCAGTGAGTTGGTGAGTCACTCTCCCTACGAGCAGTACTTC.

The chain recombines TRBV27 with TRBJ2-7; D perhaps matches TRBD1 (6 bases). The CDR3 has 14 amino acids. CDR1 is MNHEY, CDR2 SMNVEV, per germline (reference sequence). Trimming left V 1 base short and J 6 bases short, with 13 bases between. The CDR3 DNA sequence: TGTGCCAGCAGTTTATTAAACAGGGTTGGCGAGCAGTACTTC. It is translated as CASSLLNRVGEQYF.

The CDR3 loop is CASSRDDSSDEQYF. CDR3 nucleotide sequence: TGCGCCAGCAGCCGAGACGACAGCTCGGACGAGCAGTACTTC. The rearrangement uses TRBV4-1 and TRBJ2-7; a weak D match, TRBD1 (5 bases). The germline gives CDR1 MGHRA, CDR2 YSYEKL. The CDR3 is 14 residues long. Trimming took off 4 bases at V and 5 bases at J, with 15 bases between the two ends.

The rearrangement uses TRBV18 and TRBJ1-5, with TRBD1 matching over 9 bases. Germline-derived CDR1 and CDR2 are KGHSH and LQKENI. The CDR3 runs to 15 residues. V shed 5 bases, J shed 2 bases, and the junction held 4 bases outside the gene matches. The chain's CDR3 is CASSSGQGRNQPQHF. Here the CDR3 DNA reads TGTGCCAGCTCATCGGGACAGGGTCGCAATCAGCCCCAGCATTTT.

V usage is TRBV9 and J usage is TRBJ2-1; 10 bases agree with TRBD2. The CDR3 runs to 15 residues. Trimming at V came to 3 bases and at J to 4 bases, leaving 4 bases not matched to a gene. Germline CDR1 is SGDLS and CDR2 is YYNGEE. The CDR3 here is CASSGQREGYNEQFF. CDR3 nucleotides: TGTGCCAGCAGCGGCCAGCGGGAGGGATACAATGAGCAGTTCTTC.

Here the CDR3 reads CASSQDFDFVGTDTQYF. The CDR3 coding sequence is TGCGCCAGCAGCCAAGATTTTGACTTCGTGGGCACAGATACGCAGTATTTT. The chain employs TRBV4-1 and TRBJ2-3, with D hard to call. The CDR3 contains 17 residues. V shed 0 bases and J shed 1 base, with 14 bases lying between them. The germline V gene has CDR1 MGHRA and CDR2 YSYEKL.